The entry below gives a single TCR beta chain sequence along with its context. This entry is derived from a study of T cell responses to AZD1222 COVID-19 vaccine. Across the study: Second-dose intervals of approximately 4 or approximately 12 weeks were pooled.

The junction had 10 bases not matched to a gene; V was cut back by 4 bases and J by 13 bases. The CDR3 has 13 amino acids. Germline CDR1 is SGHDT and CDR2 is YYEEEE. Clones were sequenced by immunoSEQ multiplex PCR, and TCRdb holds only the in-frame ones, with some missing. The data show 90,000 to 120,000 clones, with around 90% seen just once and around 17% held by the top ten. This sample comprised peripheral blood, obtained on day 0 of AZD1222 vaccination. V and J are TRBV5-6 and TRBJ2-1, with 8 bases matching TRBD1. The sequence was collected from an adult in good health. CDR3 protein: CASSRTGPEGQFF. The CDR3 DNA is TGTGCCAGCAGCAGGACAGGGCCTGAGGGCCAGTTCTTC.